This is a list of T cell receptor beta chains from one sample in a study of T cell responses to AZD1222 COVID-19 vaccine. The protocol was immunoSEQ multiplex PCR, while the TCRdb copy is restricted to in-frame clones and leaves out a portion. Here the sample spans about 50,000 clones, about 80% being singletons. The sequences come from peripheral blood, collected 28 days after the second AZD1222 dose. These receptor sequences come from an adult who received the AZD1222 COVID-19 vaccine. CDR3s include the opening cysteine and the closing phenylalanine or tryptophan. The D gene is left open where the match is weak. Clone sizes are given selectively: once, few, many, or a class where the clone is expanded.

D: TRBD1
J: TRBJ1-5
size: few
V: TRBV19
CDR3: CASSISGQGNQPQHF
DNA: TGTGCCAGTAGTATCTCGGGACAGGGCAATCAGCCCCAGCATTTT

D: .
J: TRBJ1-4
size: .
V: TRBV2
CDR3: CASIRGTTNEKLFF
DNA: TGTGCCAGCATCCGGGGGACAACTAATGAAAAACTGTTTTTT

D: TRBD1
J: TRBJ1-2
size: .
V: TRBV7-8
CDR3: CASRGGQDNGYTF
DNA: TGTGCCAGCAGGGGGGGACAGGACAATGGCTACACCTTC

D: .
J: TRBJ2-5
size: .
V: TRBV6-5
CDR3: CASSYHAFQLWETQYF
DNA: TGTGCCAGCAGTTACCACGCATTCCAGCTATGGGAGACCCAGTACTTC

D: .
J: TRBJ2-5
size: few
V: TRBV6-5
CDR3: CATSRGPQETQYF
DNA: TGTGCCACCTCACGAGGGCCCCAAGAGACCCAGTACTTC

D: TRBD1
J: TRBJ1-1
size: .
V: TRBV5-4
CDR3: CASSFTGGRNTEAFF
DNA: TGTGCCAGCAGCTTTACAGGGGGCCGAAACACTGAAGCTTTCTTT

D: .
J: TRBJ2-5
size: .
V: TRBV5-1
CDR3: CASSYGQQETQYF
DNA: TGCGCCAGCAGCTACGGACAACAAGAGACCCAGTACTTC

D: .
J: TRBJ2-7
size: .
V: TRBV21-1
CDR3: CASSKETGGCEQYF
DNA: TGTGCCAGCAGCAAGGAGACAGGGGGCTGCGAGCAGTACTTC

D: .
J: TRBJ1-2
size: .
V: TRBV18
CDR3: CASSPQNTGANYGYTF
DNA: TGTGCCAGCTCACCACAAAATACAGGAGCCAACTATGGCTACACCTTC

D: .
J: TRBJ2-7
size: .
V: TRBV5-1
CDR3: CASRVLAIRTYEQYF
DNA: TGCGCCAGCAGAGTTTTGGCAATTAGAACCTACGAGCAGTACTTC

D: .
J: TRBJ2-7
size: .
V: TRBV2
CDR3: CASSDRLRYEQYF
DNA: TGTGCCAGCAGTGACCGACTACGCTACGAGCAGTACTTC

D: TRBD2
J: TRBJ2-2
size: .
V: TRBV11-2
CDR3: CASSLVSGRTFTGELFF
DNA: TGTGCCAGCAGCTTGGTTAGCGGGAGAACATTCACCGGGGAGCTGTTTTTT

D: .
J: TRBJ1-4
size: .
V: TRBV25-1
CDR3: CASSESRRDEKLFF
DNA: TGTGCCAGCAGTGAGTCCCGGAGAGATGAAAAACTGTTTTTT

D: TRBD1
J: TRBJ1-6
size: once
V: TRBV27
CDR3: CASSDRGYNSPLHF
DNA: TGTGCCAGCAGTGACAGGGGCTATAATTCACCCCTCCACTTT

D: .
J: TRBJ2-7
size: .
V: TRBV6-2/TRBV6-3
CDR3: CASSSRQIGLHEQYF
DNA: TGTGCCAGCAGTTCTCGACAGATCGGGCTCCACGAGCAGTACTTC

D: .
J: TRBJ1-1
size: .
V: TRBV27
CDR3: CASGDKNTEAFF
DNA: TGTGCCAGCGGGGACAAGAACACTGAAGCTTTCTTT

D: TRBD1
J: TRBJ2-5
size: .
V: TRBV19
CDR3: CASSIGQGEGETQYF
DNA: TGTGCCAGTAGTATCGGACAGGGAGAAGGGGAGACCCAGTACTTC

D: .
J: TRBJ2-3
size: once
V: TRBV12-3/TRBV12-4
CDR3: CATTASADTQYF
DNA: TGTGCCACTACGGCTAGCGCAGATACGCAGTATTTT

D: .
J: TRBJ1-2
size: .
V: TRBV7-2
CDR3: CASSISPLQGYGYTF
DNA: TGTGCCAGCAGCATTAGCCCCCTTCAGGGCTATGGCTACACCTTC

D: .
J: TRBJ1-1
size: .
V: TRBV11-3
CDR3: CASSLGSATEAFF
DNA: TGTGCCAGCAGCTTGGGGAGCGCTACTGAAGCTTTCTTT

D: .
J: TRBJ1-2
size: .
V: TRBV5-4
CDR3: CASSLGVPWGYGYTF
DNA: TGTGCCAGCAGCTTGGGGGTCCCCTGGGGCTATGGCTACACCTTC

D: TRBD2
J: TRBJ2-3
size: .
V: TRBV5-1
CDR3: CASSRGADTQYF
DNA: TGCGCCAGCAGCCGGGGGGCAGATACGCAGTATTTT

D: .
J: TRBJ1-4
size: .
V: TRBV6-5
CDR3: CASKGVRKLFF
DNA: TGTGCCAGCAAGGGGGTGAGGAAACTGTTTTTT

D: TRBD2
J: TRBJ2-5
size: .
V: TRBV5-1
CDR3: CASSTGPGGQETQYF
DNA: TGCGCCAGCAGCACAGGCCCGGGGGGCCAAGAGACCCAGTACTTC

D: .
J: TRBJ1-3
size: .
V: TRBV6-5
CDR3: CASSPGSTGNTIYF
DNA: TGTGCCAGCAGCCCGGGATCAACGGGGAACACCATATATTTT

D: .
J: TRBJ1-5
size: large
V: TRBV7-9
CDR3: CASSSSGPGHQPQHF
DNA: TGTGCCAGCAGCTCTTCCGGGCCCGGCCATCAGCCCCAGCATTTT

D: .
J: TRBJ1-2
size: .
V: TRBV5-4
CDR3: CASSTDSYGYTF
DNA: TGTGCCAGCAGCACGGACAGCTATGGCTACACCTTC

D: TRBD1
J: TRBJ1-6
size: .
V: TRBV5-1
CDR3: CASSYSDRVRNSPLHF
DNA: TGCGCCAGCAGCTACTCCGACAGGGTTCGGAATTCACCCCTCCACTTT

D: TRBD2
J: TRBJ2-7
size: few
V: TRBV7-8
CDR3: CASSLRTSGSEGQYF
DNA: TGTGCCAGCAGCCTACGGACTAGCGGGAGTGAGGGGCAGTACTTC

D: TRBD1
J: TRBJ2-5
size: few
V: TRBV28
CDR3: CASSKGGEETQYF
DNA: TGTGCCAGCAGTAAAGGGGGCGAAGAGACCCAGTACTTC

D: .
J: TRBJ2-7
size: .
V: TRBV7-2
CDR3: CASSSLVGQSHEQYF
DNA: TGTGCCAGCAGCTCACTGGTTGGACAGTCCCACGAGCAGTACTTC

D: TRBD2
J: TRBJ2-7
size: .
V: TRBV24-1
CDR3: CATSDLQTSGSSYEQYF
DNA: TGTGCCACCAGTGATTTACAAACTAGCGGGAGCTCCTACGAGCAGTACTTC

D: TRBD1
J: TRBJ2-1
size: .
V: TRBV6-5
CDR3: CASRVGQGDIDEQFF
DNA: TGTGCCAGCAGGGTCGGACAGGGGGATATCGATGAGCAGTTCTTC

D: .
J: TRBJ1-1
size: .
V: TRBV29-1
CDR3: CSVESPAVAEAFF
DNA: TGCAGCGTTGAGTCGCCGGCGGTCGCTGAAGCTTTCTTT

D: TRBD1
J: TRBJ1-2
size: .
V: TRBV9
CDR3: CASSVTTQGNYGYTF
DNA: TGTGCCAGCAGCGTTACTACACAGGGGAACTATGGCTACACCTTC

D: TRBD2
J: TRBJ2-2
size: .
V: TRBV7-7
CDR3: CASRAGNTGELFF
DNA: TGTGCTAGTCGAGCGGGAAACACCGGGGAGCTGTTTTTT

D: .
J: TRBJ2-2
size: .
V: TRBV11-2
CDR3: CASNLGYTGELFF
DNA: TGTGCCAGCAACTTAGGGTATACCGGGGAGCTGTTTTTT

D: TRBD1
J: TRBJ1-1
size: .
V: TRBV19
CDR3: CASRRQGLNTEAFF
DNA: TGTGCCAGTAGGAGACAGGGGTTGAACACTGAAGCTTTCTTT

D: TRBD2
J: TRBJ2-3
size: .
V: TRBV6-4
CDR3: CASSPLAGVKDTQYF
DNA: TGTGCCAGCAGTCCCCTGGCGGGAGTAAAAGATACGCAGTATTTT

D: .
J: TRBJ2-3
size: .
V: TRBV10-3
CDR3: CAISASGGSDTQYF
DNA: TGTGCCATCAGTGCGTCGGGGGGCTCAGATACGCAGTATTTT

D: TRBD1
J: TRBJ2-6
size: .
V: TRBV5-3
CDR3: CARDRVVPGANVLTF
DNA: TGTGCCAGGGACAGGGTAGTCCCTGGGGCCAACGTCCTGACTTTC

D: .
J: TRBJ2-3
size: .
V: TRBV6-5
CDR3: CASSYGWGADTQYF
DNA: TGTGCCAGCAGTTACGGATGGGGCGCAGATACGCAGTATTTT

D: .
J: TRBJ1-6
size: .
V: TRBV3-1/TRBV3-2
CDR3: CASSQPGPSNSPLHF
DNA: TGTGCCAGCAGCCAACCGGGACCGAGTAATTCACCCCTCCACTTT

D: .
J: TRBJ1-5
size: .
V: TRBV3-1/TRBV3-2
CDR3: CASSLQGQPQHF
DNA: TGTGCCAGCAGCCTTCAGGGTCAGCCCCAGCATTTT

D: TRBD1
J: TRBJ1-6
size: .
V: TRBV2
CDR3: CASSEYTGGNSPLHF
DNA: TGTGCCAGCAGTGAATACACAGGGGGAAATTCACCCCTCCACTTT

D: .
J: TRBJ1-1
size: once
V: TRBV28
CDR3: CASSSISRGRRPEAFF
DNA: TGTGCCAGCAGCTCAATTTCAAGGGGACGGAGACCTGAAGCTTTCTTT

D: TRBD1
J: TRBJ2-1
size: .
V: TRBV6-6
CDR3: CASSSSGTGMVF
DNA: TGTGCCAGCAGCTCTTCGGGGACAGGCATGGTCTTC

D: .
J: TRBJ1-2
size: few
V: TRBV6-1
CDR3: CASSPQGGRGYTF
DNA: TGTGCCAGCAGCCCCCAGGGAGGTCGTGGCTACACCTTC

D: .
J: TRBJ1-3
size: .
V: TRBV27
CDR3: CASSFAGSGNTIYF
DNA: TGTGCCAGCAGTTTCGCAGGGTCTGGAAACACCATATATTTT

D: .
J: TRBJ1-5
size: .
V: TRBV19
CDR3: CASSQAFNQPQHF
DNA: TGTGCCAGTAGTCAGGCCTTCAATCAGCCCCAGCATTTT

D: TRBD1
J: TRBJ1-5
size: .
V: TRBV6-2/TRBV6-3
CDR3: CASSYGTGKVNQPQHF
DNA: TGTGCCAGCAGTTACGGGACAGGGAAGGTCAATCAGCCCCAGCATTTT

D: .
J: TRBJ1-2
size: .
V: TRBV6-2/TRBV6-3
CDR3: CASSYPRVRTEIRTNGYTF
DNA: TGTGCCAGCAGTTACCCGAGGGTCAGGACAGAAATAAGGACCAACGGCTACACCTTC

D: TRBD1
J: TRBJ2-5
size: .
V: TRBV6-2/TRBV6-3
CDR3: CASSTGQGYVTQYF
DNA: TGTGCCAGCAGTACCGGACAGGGGTACGTGACCCAGTACTTC

D: .
J: TRBJ1-3
size: few
V: TRBV7-8
CDR3: CASSWTDGNTIYF
DNA: TGTGCCAGCAGTTGGACTGATGGAAACACCATATATTTT

D: .
J: TRBJ2-2
size: .
V: TRBV12-3/TRBV12-4
CDR3: CASREATGELFF
DNA: TGTGCCAGCAGGGAAGCCACCGGGGAGCTGTTTTTT

D: .
J: TRBJ2-1
size: few
V: TRBV24-1
CDR3: CATSEKKGSSYNEQFF
DNA: TGTGCCACCAGTGAAAAAAAAGGGAGCTCCTACAATGAGCAGTTCTTC

D: .
J: TRBJ1-4
size: few
V: TRBV27
CDR3: CASSSRTGLNEKLFF
DNA: TGTGCCAGCAGTTCGCGGACGGGACTTAATGAAAAACTGTTTTTT

D: .
J: TRBJ1-1
size: .
V: TRBV10-1
CDR3: CASSPAGRAEAFF
DNA: TGCGCCAGCAGTCCTGCCGGTAGGGCTGAAGCTTTCTTT